Below, 19 T cell receptor beta chains from the same sample are listed, as sequenced in a study of CD8 T cells in ankylosing spondylitis. TCRdb recomputed calls from the 5' RACE reads with MiXCR, one row per CDR3 protein. The sample shows roughly 150,000 distinct CDR3 sequences, roughly 34% of them seen only once. The sequenced sample was synovial fluid, either unsorted or a sorted T cell fraction (not recorded which). These receptor sequences come from a male donor with ankylosing spondylitis.

Only a few counts were recorded for this clonotype. The chain employs TRBV5-6 and TRBJ2-5; tentatively, D is TRBD1 or TRBD2 (5 bases each). CDR3 length: 15 amino acids. The V gene's germline CDR1 is SGHDT and CDR2 YYEEEE. V lost 2 bases to trimming and J lost 3 bases, with 14 bases between them. CDR3 in amino acids: CASSFGWDREETQYF. The CDR3 coding sequence is TGTGCCAGCAGCTTCGGTTGGGACCGTGAAGAGACCCAGTACTTC. The full variable domain, with the rest looked up from reference TRBV5-6 and TRBJ2-5, is DAGVTQSPTHLIKTRGQQVTLRCSPKSGHDTVSWYQQALGQGPQFIFQYYEEEERQRGNFPDRFSGHQFPNYSSELNVNALLLGDSALYLCASSFGWDREETQYFGPGTRLLVL.

This chain uses TRBV3-1 with TRBJ2-1; D remains ambiguous. The CDR3 length is 17 residues. Germline V gene data show CDR1 as LGHDT and CDR2 as YNNKEL (reference sequence). V lost 2 bases to trimming and J lost 9 bases, with 23 bases between them. For the CDR3, the DNA is TGTGCCAGCAGCCAATGGGTGCGAGCGCTCGAATCGGGTGAGCAGTTCTTC. Its translation: CASSQWVRALESGEQFF.

This clonotype was seen more than once but under ten times. The genes are TRBV20-1 and TRBJ2-5; 7 bases are shared with TRBD1. The CDR3 is made up of 14 amino acids. The ends lost 3 bases at V and 4 bases at J; junction bases unmatched: 8. The V gene's germline CDR1 is DFQATT and CDR2 SNEGSKA (reference sequence). The CDR3: CSASPWTGLETQYF. As DNA, the CDR3 is TGCAGTGCTAGCCCGTGGACAGGCTTAGAGACCCAGTACTTC.

V and J are TRBV6-2 or TRBV6-3 and TRBJ2-4; weak D call: TRBD1 (7 bases). Germline values: CDR1 MNHEY, CDR2 SVGEGT. V dropped 6 bases and J dropped 2 bases, with 17 bases sitting between them. This CDR3 has 16 amino acids. The CDR3 is CASSRGQGGSKNIQYF. CDR3 nucleotide sequence: TGTGCCAGCAGCCGCGGGCAGGGGGGATCCAAAAACATTCAGTACTTC.

The chain recombines TRBV20-1 with TRBJ2-3; unclear D gene. The germline CDR1 and CDR2 sequences are DFQATT and SNEGSKA (reference sequence). The CDR3 is 13 amino acids. V was pared by 1 base and J by 6 bases, with 11 bases between. Written as DNA, the CDR3 is TGCAGTGCTAGAGTAGCACCCGGGGATACGCAGTATTTT. It codes for CSARVAPGDTQYF.

This clonotype came up a few times. The chain uses TRBV19 and TRBJ1-1; D not certain. The CDR3 consists of 14 residues. CDR1 and CDR2 (germline): LNHDA, SQIVND (reference sequence). Trimming left V 3 bases short and J 2 bases short, with 10 bases between. This CDR3 is CASSIGRVNTEAFF. CDR3 DNA: TGTGCCAGTAGTATTGGTCGAGTTAACACTGAAGCTTTCTTT.

The chain carries TRBV29-1 and TRBJ2-2; TRBD1 or TRBD2 may be the D gene (5 bases each). The ends were cut back, 6 bases at V and 0 bases at J, with 14 bases in the middle. CDR3 size: 15 residues. Germline lookup yields CDR1 SQVTM and CDR2 ANQGSEA. DNA of the CDR3: TGCAGCGTCGGACCGAGGGGCACGAACACCGGGGAGCTGTTTTTT. This codes for CSVGPRGTNTGELFF.

The chain couples TRBV10-3 to TRBJ2-7; the D gene is possibly TRBD2 (5 bases). The CDR3 loop spans 12 amino acids. Trimming removed 9 bases from V and 2 bases from J, with 11 bases in between. Germline V lookup: CDR1 ENHRY, CDR2 SYGVKD. The CDR3 nucleotides are TGTGCCATTGGTGGGGAGCCCTACGAGCAGTACTTC. Amino acids: CAIGGEPYEQYF.

This clonotype was seen repeatedly, ten times or more. This sequence joins TRBV28 and TRBJ2-7; 9 bases are a match to TRBD1. The V gene's germline CDR1 is MDHEN and CDR2 SYDVKM. V dropped 4 bases and J dropped 2; count of bases not matched to a gene: 9. CDR3 length: 16 amino acids. CDR3 coding DNA: TGTGCCAGCAGTTCCGAGGGGACAGGGAAGGCCTACGAGCAGTACTTC. The encoded protein is CASSSEGTGKAYEQYF.

This clonotype has only a few counts. V and J are TRBV7-2 and TRBJ1-5, with 9 positions matching TRBD1. V gave up 3 bases and J gave up 3 bases; unmatched junction bases: 6. This CDR3 spans 16 amino acids. CDR1 SGHTA and CDR2 FQGNSA come from the germline V gene. The CDR3, as DNA: TGTGCCAGCAGCTTTTCCGGGACAGGGAACAATCAGCCCCAGCATTTT. It specifies CASSFSGTGNNQPQHF.

This clonotype was recorded a few times. The chain uses TRBV11-2 and TRBJ2-7, with 7 bases matching TRBD1. The CDR3 loop spans 14 amino acids. Germline trimming cut 5 bases from V and 2 bases from J; bases unmatched to any gene: 6. Germline V CDR1 and CDR2: SGHAT, FQNNGV. The CDR3 here is CASSTRDSAYEQYF. The DNA of the CDR3 is TGTGCCAGCAGCACCCGGGACAGCGCCTACGAGCAGTACTTC. The whole variable domain, remainder taken from reference TRBV11-2 and TRBJ2-7, is EAGVAQSPRYKIIEKRQSVAFWCNPISGHATLYWYQQILGQGPKLLIQFQNNGVVDDSQLPKDRFSAERLKGVDSTLKIQPAKLEDSAVYLCASSTRDSAYEQYFGPGTRLTVT.

Relative to its sample, this clonotype is medium-sized. The CDR3 reads CASSYPGTVNTEAFF. Written as DNA, the CDR3 is TGTGCCAGCAGCTACCCCGGGACAGTGAACACTGAAGCTTTCTTT. J is TRBJ1-1 and V is TRBV4-2, with TRBD1 matching 7 bases. CDR1 and CDR2 from the germline V gene are LGHNA and YNFKEQ. V dropped 5 bases and J dropped 0; count of bases not matched to a gene: 6. CDR3 size: 15 residues.

This clonotype was recorded at least ten times. The chain uses TRBV5-1 and TRBJ1-4, with D unresolved. Germline CDR1 and CDR2: SGHRS and YFSETQ. This CDR3 is 15 amino acids long. V lost 4 bases to trimming and J lost 7 bases, with 17 bases between them. CDR3 region: CASSLSASLGEKLFF. Here the CDR3 DNA reads TGCGCCAGCAGCCTGAGCGCCTCCTTGGGTGAAAAACTGTTTTTT.

The V gene is TRBV18, the J gene TRBJ2-2; 7 bases are a match to TRBD1. CDR1 and CDR2 from the germline V gene are KGHSH and LQKENI. V lost 3 bases to trimming and J lost 6 bases; unmatched junction nucleotides: 7. The CDR3 is 15 amino acids. For the CDR3, the DNA is TGTGCCAGCTCACCGACGACAGGGTACGCCGGGGAGCTGTTTTTT. Protein: CASSPTTGYAGELFF.

This clonotype came up many times. The chain has TRBV6-5 and TRBJ2-2; 11 bases fit TRBD2. V was clipped by 2 bases and J by 6 bases; unmatched bases: 5. CDR3 length equals 16 residues. Germline values: CDR1 MNHEY, CDR2 SVGAGI. The CDR3 is CASSYILAGVSGELFF. The CDR3 coding sequence is TGTGCCAGCAGTTACATACTAGCGGGAGTATCCGGGGAGCTGTTTTTT.

Note on this clonotype: The junction differs from germline at one of its ends, possibly a read error. This CDR3 reads CNASLILRGNTEAFF. CDR3 coding DNA: TGCAATGCTAGTTTAATCCTACGGGGGAACACTGAAGCTTTCTTT. The V call is TRBV20-1, the J call TRBJ1-1; D not certain. This CDR3 region has 15 residues. From germline, CDR1 is DFQATT and CDR2 SNEGSKA (reference sequence).

V is TRBV6-1 and J is TRBJ2-5; 10 bases are shared with TRBD2. The CDR3 runs 21 residues. CDR1 MNHNS and CDR2 SASEGT come from the germline V gene. Trimming removed 4 bases from V and 4 bases from J; junction bases left unmatched: 24. The CDR3 protein is CASSVRFDRLQTSGIGETQYF. The CDR3 coding sequence is TGTGCCAGCAGTGTCCGGTTCGACCGACTACAAACTAGCGGGATTGGAGAGACCCAGTACTTC.

This clonotype was found many times. This chain links TRBV20-1 with TRBJ1-2, with a tentative D call TRBD1 (5 bases). V was shortened by 6 bases and J by 4 bases, with 15 bases between the two germline ends. The length of the CDR3 is 13 residues. Germline V gene lookup returns CDR1 DFQATT and CDR2 SNEGSKA (reference sequence). As DNA, the CDR3 is TGCAGTGCGGCCCTAACGGGGGGCTATGGCTACACCTTC. This codes for CSAALTGGYGYTF.

The chain combines TRBV11-1 with TRBJ2-2, with 15 bases matching TRBD2. Germline assignment: CDR1 SGHAT and CDR2 FQDESV (reference sequence). With 4 bases clipped from V and 1 base from J, the junction kept 7 bases outside the gene matches. This CDR3 spans 19 amino acids. CDR3: CASSSLGLAGGRNTGELFF. The CDR3 nucleotides are TGTGCCAGCAGCTCCTTGGGACTAGCGGGGGGTAGGAACACCGGGGAGCTGTTTTTT.